A selection of T cell receptor beta chains follows, all from one sample in a study of CD8 T cells in ankylosing spondylitis. TCRdb called the 5' RACE reads again in MiXCR, with one record for every CDR3 protein. Of fewer than 500,000 distinct CDR3 sequences listed, about 25% are singletons. Sequenced input: blood, either unsorted or a sorted T cell fraction (not recorded which). These receptors originate from a male donor with ankylosing spondylitis. CDR3s include the opening cysteine and the closing phenylalanine or tryptophan. The D gene is left open where the match is weak. The listing skips clone size in some rows; elsewhere it reads once, few, many or a size class.

v_call: TRBV7-2
d_call: .
clone_size: .
j_call: TRBJ1-6
cdr3_aa: CASSLEVSPLHF
cdr3_nt: TGTGCCAGCAGCTTAGAAGTTTCACCCCTCCACTTT

v_call: TRBV20-1
d_call: TRBD1
clone_size: .
j_call: TRBJ1-4
cdr3_aa: CSAGTGGNEKLFF
cdr3_nt: TGCAGTGCTGGGACAGGGGGAAATGAAAAACTGTTTTTT

v_call: TRBV6-2/TRBV6-3
d_call: TRBD1
clone_size: few
j_call: TRBJ1-2
cdr3_aa: CASSQGGAYGYTF
cdr3_nt: TGTGCCAGCAGTCAAGGGGGCGCGTATGGCTACACCTTC

v_call: TRBV5-1
d_call: .
clone_size: few
j_call: TRBJ1-6
cdr3_aa: CASSLDGSNSPLHF
cdr3_nt: TGCGCCAGCAGTTTGGACGGAAGTAATTCACCCCTCCACTTT

v_call: TRBV7-8
d_call: .
clone_size: many
j_call: TRBJ2-1
cdr3_aa: CASSPTGNEQFF
cdr3_nt: TGTGCCAGCAGCCCCACTGGCAATGAGCAGTTCTTC

v_call: TRBV4-2
d_call: TRBD2
clone_size: .
j_call: TRBJ2-7
cdr3_aa: CASSHGEGYEQYF
cdr3_nt: TGTGCCAGCAGCCATGGGGAGGGTTACGAGCAGTACTTC

v_call: TRBV5-6
d_call: .
clone_size: .
j_call: TRBJ2-3
cdr3_aa: CASRLQGISTDTQYF
cdr3_nt: TGTGCCAGCAGACTACAGGGAATCAGCACAGATACGCAGTATTTT

v_call: TRBV3-1
d_call: TRBD1
clone_size: .
j_call: TRBJ1-1
cdr3_aa: CASSQPDRAPAFF
cdr3_nt: TGTGCCAGCAGCCAACCGGACAGGGCTCCAGCTTTCTTT

v_call: TRBV9
d_call: .
clone_size: .
j_call: TRBJ2-2
cdr3_aa: CASSVGGPSFGELFF
cdr3_nt: TGTGCCAGCAGCGTAGGAGGACCGTCCTTCGGGGAGCTGTTTTTT

v_call: TRBV20-1
d_call: TRBD1
clone_size: .
j_call: TRBJ2-3
cdr3_aa: CSAVPGTGGTDTQYF
cdr3_nt: TGCAGTGCTGTGCCCGGGACAGGGGGCACAGATACGCAGTATTTT

v_call: TRBV28
d_call: .
clone_size: .
j_call: TRBJ1-5
cdr3_aa: CASRVRVGSNQPQHF
cdr3_nt: TGTGCCAGCAGGGTGAGGGTAGGTAGCAATCAGCCCCAGCATTTT

v_call: TRBV3-1
d_call: .
clone_size: .
j_call: TRBJ1-3
cdr3_aa: CASSPSSSGNTIYF
cdr3_nt: TGTGCCAGCAGCCCCAGTAGCTCTGGAAACACCATATATTTT

v_call: TRBV28
d_call: TRBD1
clone_size: few
j_call: TRBJ1-1
cdr3_aa: CASSSPGQMLNTEAFF
cdr3_nt: TGTGCCAGCAGCTCACCGGGACAGATGTTGAACACTGAAGCTTTCTTT

v_call: TRBV12-3/TRBV12-4
d_call: .
clone_size: .
j_call: TRBJ2-2
cdr3_aa: CATSYTGELFF
cdr3_nt: TGTGCCACCAGCTACACCGGGGAGCTGTTTTTT

v_call: TRBV6-2/TRBV6-3
d_call: .
clone_size: few
j_call: TRBJ2-3
cdr3_aa: CASSSLRTDTQYF
cdr3_nt: TGTGCCAGCAGTTCTCTCAGAACCGATACGCAGTATTTT

v_call: TRBV10-3
d_call: TRBD2
clone_size: .
j_call: TRBJ2-2
cdr3_aa: CAIRLAANTGELFF
cdr3_nt: TGTGCCATCCGACTAGCGGCGAACACCGGGGAGCTGTTTTTT

v_call: TRBV24-1
d_call: .
clone_size: few
j_call: TRBJ1-1
cdr3_aa: CATSAAKNTEAFF
cdr3_nt: TGTGCCACCAGTGCGGCAAAGAACACTGAAGCTTTCTTT

v_call: TRBV20-1
d_call: .
clone_size: .
j_call: TRBJ2-7
cdr3_aa: CSANRSPYEQYF
cdr3_nt: TGCAGTGCTAACAGGAGTCCCTACGAGCAGTACTTC

v_call: TRBV10-3
d_call: TRBD1
clone_size: .
j_call: TRBJ1-2
cdr3_aa: CAISESRDRGPYGYTF
cdr3_nt: TGTGCCATCAGTGAGTCGCGGGACAGGGGACCCTATGGCTACACCTTC

v_call: TRBV2
d_call: .
clone_size: few
j_call: TRBJ2-7
cdr3_aa: CASSARQVTYEQYF
cdr3_nt: TGTGCCAGCAGTGCTAGACAGGTTACCTACGAGCAGTACTTC

v_call: TRBV25-1
d_call: .
clone_size: few
j_call: TRBJ2-5
cdr3_aa: CASSSYRDQETQYF
cdr3_nt: TGTGCCAGCAGTTCCTACCGTGACCAAGAGACCCAGTACTTC

v_call: TRBV5-1
d_call: TRBD2
clone_size: few
j_call: TRBJ2-1
cdr3_aa: CASSLAESSYNEQFF
cdr3_nt: TGCGCCAGCTCTCTAGCGGAGAGCTCCTACAATGAGCAGTTCTTC

v_call: TRBV12-3/TRBV12-4
d_call: TRBD1
clone_size: .
j_call: TRBJ2-1
cdr3_aa: CASTEDRVEQFF
cdr3_nt: TGTGCCAGCACCGAGGACAGGGTGGAGCAGTTCTTC

v_call: TRBV6-5
d_call: TRBD2
clone_size: .
j_call: TRBJ2-1
cdr3_aa: CASSYSAGGPYNEQFF
cdr3_nt: TGTGCCAGCAGTTATTCTGCGGGAGGCCCCTACAATGAGCAGTTCTTC

v_call: TRBV2
d_call: .
clone_size: few
j_call: TRBJ2-1
cdr3_aa: CASSAKNEQFF
cdr3_nt: TGTGCCAGCAGTGCGAAAAATGAGCAGTTCTTC

v_call: TRBV12-3/TRBV12-4
d_call: .
clone_size: .
j_call: TRBJ2-7
cdr3_aa: CASSPNGPHSGQYF
cdr3_nt: TGTGCCAGCAGTCCCAACGGACCCCATTCCGGGCAGTACTTC

v_call: TRBV14
d_call: TRBD1
clone_size: .
j_call: TRBJ2-2
cdr3_aa: CASGDRGKHGELFF
cdr3_nt: TGTGCCAGCGGGGACAGGGGAAAGCACGGGGAGCTGTTTTTT

v_call: TRBV5-6
d_call: TRBD2
clone_size: few
j_call: TRBJ2-1
cdr3_aa: CASNLELAGVEQFF
cdr3_nt: TGTGCCAGCAATCTGGAACTAGCGGGAGTTGAGCAGTTCTTC

v_call: TRBV12-3/TRBV12-4
d_call: .
clone_size: few
j_call: TRBJ1-1
cdr3_aa: CASDGYTEAFF
cdr3_nt: TGTGCCAGCGACGGGTACACTGAAGCTTTCTTT

v_call: TRBV5-6
d_call: .
clone_size: .
j_call: TRBJ1-1
cdr3_aa: CASSLITLTEAFF
cdr3_nt: TGTGCCAGCAGCTTGATAACACTCACTGAAGCTTTCTTT

v_call: TRBV5-1
d_call: .
clone_size: few
j_call: TRBJ2-2
cdr3_aa: CASSPDSTGELFF
cdr3_nt: TGCGCCAGCAGCCCGGACTCTACCGGGGAGCTGTTTTTT

v_call: TRBV6-1
d_call: TRBD1
clone_size: .
j_call: TRBJ2-5
cdr3_aa: CASSRQGGPQETQYF
cdr3_nt: TGTGCCAGCAGTCGACAGGGGGGACCCCAAGAGACCCAGTACTTC

v_call: TRBV3-1
d_call: .
clone_size: .
j_call: TRBJ1-5
cdr3_aa: CASSPYPGVKDQPQHF
cdr3_nt: TGTGCCAGCAGCCCCTATCCAGGGGTGAAGGATCAGCCCCAGCATTTT

v_call: TRBV15
d_call: .
clone_size: many
j_call: TRBJ1-1
cdr3_aa: CATSRDRTNTRPTEAFF
cdr3_nt: TGTGCCACCAGCAGAGATCGCACAAACACGAGACCCACTGAAGCTTTCTTT

v_call: TRBV20-1
d_call: TRBD1
clone_size: few
j_call: TRBJ1-4
cdr3_aa: CSARPPVQGATNEKLFF
cdr3_nt: TGCAGTGCCCGACCCCCTGTACAGGGGGCAACTAATGAAAAACTGTTTTTT

v_call: TRBV7-9
d_call: .
clone_size: .
j_call: TRBJ1-2
cdr3_aa: CASIKNGGANYGYTF
cdr3_nt: TGTGCCAGCATCAAAAACGGGGGAGCTAACTATGGCTACACCTTC

v_call: TRBV20-1
d_call: .
clone_size: .
j_call: TRBJ1-1
cdr3_aa: CSAKSPMNTEAFF
cdr3_nt: TGCAGTGCAAAGAGCCCAATGAACACTGAAGCTTTCTTT

v_call: TRBV5-1
d_call: .
clone_size: few
j_call: TRBJ1-2
cdr3_aa: CASSLGPDRNYGYTF
cdr3_nt: TGCGCCAGCAGCTTAGGGCCCGATCGAAACTATGGCTACACCTTC

v_call: TRBV20-1
d_call: .
clone_size: .
j_call: TRBJ2-5
cdr3_aa: CSARDPTPSRETQYF
cdr3_nt: TGCAGTGCTAGAGATCCCACGCCGAGTCGGGAGACCCAGTACTTC

v_call: TRBV7-2
d_call: TRBD2
clone_size: few
j_call: TRBJ2-3
cdr3_aa: CASSPYELAATDTQYF
cdr3_nt: TGTGCCAGCAGCCCGTATGAGCTAGCGGCCACAGATACGCAGTATTTT

v_call: TRBV5-1
d_call: .
clone_size: few
j_call: TRBJ1-1
cdr3_aa: CASSLTESFEAFF
cdr3_nt: TGCGCCAGCAGCCTGACGGAATCTTTTGAAGCTTTCTTT

v_call: TRBV4-1
d_call: .
clone_size: few
j_call: TRBJ1-5
cdr3_aa: CASSQGWNNQPQHF
cdr3_nt: TGCGCCAGCAGCCAAGGGTGGAACAATCAGCCCCAGCATTTT

v_call: TRBV29-1
d_call: .
clone_size: .
j_call: TRBJ1-2
cdr3_aa: CSVEVGRGYGYTF
cdr3_nt: TGCAGCGTTGAAGTCGGCAGGGGATATGGCTACACCTTC

v_call: TRBV15
d_call: TRBD2
clone_size: few
j_call: TRBJ2-1
cdr3_aa: CATSREASGNYNEQFF
cdr3_nt: TGTGCCACCAGCAGAGAAGCTAGCGGGAACTACAATGAGCAGTTCTTC

v_call: TRBV12-3/TRBV12-4
d_call: .
clone_size: few
j_call: TRBJ1-5
cdr3_aa: CASSLGRGSQPQHF
cdr3_nt: TGTGCCAGCAGTCTGGGGAGGGGGAGTCAGCCCCAGCATTTT

v_call: TRBV9
d_call: .
clone_size: .
j_call: TRBJ2-7
cdr3_aa: CASSVEPQGAGGLSYEQYF
cdr3_nt: TGTGCCAGCAGCGTAGAGCCACAGGGGGCGGGAGGACTCTCCTACGAGCAGTACTTC

v_call: TRBV29-1
d_call: .
clone_size: .
j_call: TRBJ2-5
cdr3_aa: CSVAGAETQYF
cdr3_nt: TGCAGCGTTGCAGGGGCGGAGACCCAGTACTTC

v_call: TRBV5-1
d_call: .
clone_size: .
j_call: TRBJ2-4
cdr3_aa: CASSDLAKNIQYF
cdr3_nt: TGCGCCAGCAGCGACCTAGCCAAAAACATTCAGTACTTC

v_call: TRBV20-1
d_call: TRBD2
clone_size: few
j_call: TRBJ2-1
cdr3_aa: CSARAEPLAGDAEQFF
cdr3_nt: TGCAGTGCTAGAGCCGAGCCCCTAGCGGGAGACGCTGAGCAGTTCTTC